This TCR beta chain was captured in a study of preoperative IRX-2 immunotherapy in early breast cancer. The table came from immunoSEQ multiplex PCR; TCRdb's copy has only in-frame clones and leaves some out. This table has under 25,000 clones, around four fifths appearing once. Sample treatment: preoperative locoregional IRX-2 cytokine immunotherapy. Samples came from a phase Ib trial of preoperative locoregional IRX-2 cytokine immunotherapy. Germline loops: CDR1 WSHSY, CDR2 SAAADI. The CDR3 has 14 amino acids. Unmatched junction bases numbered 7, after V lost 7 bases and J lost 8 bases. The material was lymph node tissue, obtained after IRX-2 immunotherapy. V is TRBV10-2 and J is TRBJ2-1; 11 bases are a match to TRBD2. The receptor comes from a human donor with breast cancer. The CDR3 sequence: CASTLAGGRYEQFF. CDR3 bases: TGCGCCAGCACTTTAGCGGGAGGGAGGTATGAGCAGTTCTTC.